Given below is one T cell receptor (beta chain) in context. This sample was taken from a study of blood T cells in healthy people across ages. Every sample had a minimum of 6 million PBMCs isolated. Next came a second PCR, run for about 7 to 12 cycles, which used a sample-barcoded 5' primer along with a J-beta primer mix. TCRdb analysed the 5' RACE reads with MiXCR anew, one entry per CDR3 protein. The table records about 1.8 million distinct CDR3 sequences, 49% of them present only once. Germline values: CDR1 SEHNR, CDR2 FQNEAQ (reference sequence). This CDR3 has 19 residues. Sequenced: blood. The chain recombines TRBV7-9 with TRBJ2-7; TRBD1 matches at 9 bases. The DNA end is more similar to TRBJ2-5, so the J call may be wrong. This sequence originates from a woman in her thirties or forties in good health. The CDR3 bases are TGTGCCAGCAGCTTACCGAACCTGGCCGGGACAGGGTGGGGAGAGACCCAGTACTTC. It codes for CASSLPNLAGTGWGETQYF.